This record covers a single T cell receptor (beta chain). Using immunoSEQ multiplex PCR, the repertoire was profiled, and TCRdb retains in-frame clones only, with some absent. The table has 140,000 to 150,000 clones, 91% seen once; the top ten hold 3.8%. The data stem from a study of T cell responses to AZD1222 COVID-19 vaccine. Trimming cost V 7 bases and J 6 bases, with 15 bases left between them. Germline lookup yields CDR1 LNHDA and CDR2 SQIVND (reference sequence). This CDR3 spans 14 amino acids. The genes are TRBV19 and TRBJ1-4, with TRBD1 as a possible D gene (6 bases). The sample in question was peripheral blood, obtained 28 days after the second AZD1222 dose. The clonotype was recovered from an adult who received the AZD1222 COVID-19 vaccine. CDR3 residues: CASTKDSSYEKLFF. The CDR3 coding sequence is TGTGCCAGTACCAAGGACAGCAGTTATGAAAAACTGTTTTTT.